This T cell receptor beta chain emerged from a study of blood T cell repertoires in COVID-19. Study context: From T cells, B-cell-depleted T cells, or PBMCs came the material, which was cDNA or gDNA.

This CDR3 comprises 14 residues. With 6 bases clipped from V and 6 bases from J, the junction kept 6 bases outside the gene matches. Germline V lookup: CDR1 MNHEY, CDR2 SVGAGI. TCRdb's copy holds only in-frame clones and misses some; the assay was immunoSEQ multiplex PCR. Of some 180,000 clones in the sample, roughly 80% are singletons; the top ten hold around 10%. The chain has TRBV6-5 and TRBJ2-1; 9 bases are a match to TRBD2. The receptor was isolated from a middle-aged woman with COVID-19, enrolled during active disease. Sequenced input: peripheral blood. The CDR3 sequence is CASRPGLATNEQFF. In DNA form, the CDR3 reads TGTGCCAGCAGGCCGGGACTAGCAACCAATGAGCAGTTCTTC.